These 26 T cell receptor beta chains share one sample of origin, sequenced in a study of blood T cell repertoires in COVID-19. Here immunoSEQ multiplex PCR was the method, and the copy in TCRdb shows in-frame clones only, minus some. There are approximately 160,000 clones in the sample; approximately 78% occur only once, and approximately 10% lies in the top ten. Sequenced material: peripheral blood. All receptors come from a human donor in a cohort sampled during active COVID-19.

This chain joins TRBV11-3 and TRBJ2-7; 9 nucleotides match TRBD2. CDR1 is SGHNT, CDR2 YENEEA, per germline. After removal of 5 bases from V and 5 bases from J, the junction contained 10 bases not matched to a gene. This CDR3 is 15 amino acids long. CDR3 region: CASSPQGSGGDEQYF. The CDR3 DNA reads as TGTGCCAGCAGCCCCCAGGGTAGCGGGGGTGACGAGCAGTACTTC. Variable domain in full (rest from reference TRBV11-3 and TRBJ2-7): EAGVVQSPRYKIIEKKQPVAFWCNPISGHNTLYWYLQNLGQGPELLIRYENEEAVDDSQLPKDRFSAERLKGVDSTLKIQPAELGDSAVYLCASSPQGSGGDEQYFGPGTRLTVT.

V is TRBV10-3 and J is TRBJ2-7, with D tentatively TRBD2 (6 bases). Between the trimmed V and J ends, which lost 2 bases and 1 base, there was a span of 9 bases. Germline V gene data show CDR1 as ENHRY and CDR2 as SYGVKD. This CDR3 region has 14 residues. The CDR3 DNA is TGTGCCATCAGTGAGCCGGCGGGGTCCTACGAGCAGTACTTC. Translating gives CAISEPAGSYEQYF.

This clone appeared many times. The chain employs TRBV2 and TRBJ2-3; 9 bases are shared with TRBD1. Germline values: CDR1 SNHLY, CDR2 FYNNEI. The CDR3 runs 16 residues. Unmatched junction bases numbered 11, after V lost 6 bases and J lost 4 bases. The CDR3 region has the DNA TGTGCCAGCAGATACATCCCGGGACAGGGACCAGATACGCAGTATTTT. Residues: CASRYIPGQGPDTQYF.

This clone has just one count. The V call is TRBV11-2, the J call TRBJ2-3, with TRBD1 identical over 9 bases. The V gene end was trimmed by 4 bases and the J gene end by 5 bases; junction bases not matched to a gene: 10. This CDR3 is 16 amino acids long. Germline V gene lookup returns CDR1 SGHAT and CDR2 FQNNGV. The CDR3 nucleotides are TGTGCCAGCAGCTACCGGGACAGGGTTCTCATAGATACGCAGTATTTT. Translation: CASSYRDRVLIDTQYF.

The chain couples TRBV5-6 to TRBJ2-3; D remains ambiguous. Trimming took off 0 bases at V and 0 bases at J, with 5 bases between the two ends. Germline lookup yields CDR1 SGHDT and CDR2 YYEEEE. The CDR3 has 14 amino acids. CDR3 in amino acids: CASSLVRSTDTQYF. CDR3 nucleotide sequence: TGTGCCAGCAGCTTGGTGCGGAGCACAGATACGCAGTATTTT.

The J gene is TRBJ2-2, the V gene TRBV4-3; 11 nucleotides align to TRBD1. Germline values: CDR1 LGHNA, CDR2 YSLEER. J gave up 4 bases and V 2 bases, and 9 bases lay outside the gene matches. The CDR3 extends over 18 amino acids. CDR3 region: CASSQQWTGGAGTGELFF. In DNA, the CDR3 is TGCGCCAGCAGCCAACAATGGACAGGGGGCGCGGGCACCGGGGAGCTGTTTTTT.

Notes on this clone: At one end the junction does not follow the germline gene, possibly because of a read error. The rearrangement links TRBV10-3 to TRBJ1-4, with 8 bases aligning to TRBD1. Germline CDR1 ENHRY, CDR2 SYGVKD. This CDR3 region has 21 residues. The CDR3 DNA reads TGTGCCATAAGTGAGTCGGCAAGGCTAGGACAGGGTACCGCAACTAATGAAAAACTGTTTTTT. It codes for CAISESARLGQGTATNEKLFF.

The chain carries TRBV2 and TRBJ2-1, with 8 bases fitting TRBD1. The CDR3 runs 15 residues. Germline values: CDR1 SNHLY, CDR2 FYNNEI. The V gene end was trimmed by 6 bases and the J gene end by 2 bases; junction bases not matched to a gene: 6. The CDR3 DNA follows: TGTGCCAGCAGCGACAGGGGCTTTACCTACAATGAGCAGTTCTTC. Amino acids: CASSDRGFTYNEQFF. Complete variable domain (other parts from reference TRBV2 and TRBJ2-1): EPEVTQTPSHQVTQMGQEVILRCVPISNHLYFYWYRQILGQKVEFLVSFYNNEISEKSEIFDDQFSVERPDGSNFTLKIRSTKLEDSAMYFCASSDRGFTYNEQFFGPGTRLTVL.

This clone was observed once. A much larger clone sits a single nucleotide away, making a read error possible. The chain employs TRBV28 and TRBJ1-6, with 10 nucleotides matching TRBD1. The CDR3 contains 15 residues. Germline CDR1 and CDR2: MDHEN and SYDVKM. V lost 5 bases and J lost 6; bases outside the gene matches: 4. The CDR3 nucleotides read TGTGCCAGCAGTCCCCGGGACAGGGGTAATTCACCCCTCCACTTT. Its translation: CASSPRDRGNSPLHF. The full variable domain, completed using reference TRBV28 and TRBJ1-6, is DVKVTQSSRYLVKRTGEKVFLECVQDMDHENMFWYRQDPGLGLRLIYFSYDVKMKEKGDIPEGYSVSREKKERFSLILESASTNQTSMYLCASSPRDRGNSPLHFGNGTRLTVT.

The chain couples TRBV19 to TRBJ2-5; 10 bases match TRBD1. The V and J ends lost 6 bases and 4 bases, in that order; junction bases with no gene match: 8. The CDR3 sequence is 15 residues long. The germline V gene has CDR1 LNHDA and CDR2 SQIVND (reference sequence). The CDR3 nucleotides are TGTGCCAGTAGCCCCGGACAGGGGGACGGAGAGACCCAGTACTTC. It codes for CASSPGQGDGETQYF.

The rearrangement joins TRBV29-1 to TRBJ1-1; D possibly corresponds to TRBD1 (6 bases). CDR1 and CDR2 from the germline V gene are SQVTM and ANQGSEA. This CDR3 is built from 13 residues. V lost 7 bases to trimming and J lost 5 bases, with 17 bases between them. The chain's CDR3 is CSAAAGAGTEAFF. The CDR3 DNA is TGCAGCGCCGCCGCAGGGGCAGGGACTGAAGCTTTCTTT.

The chain links TRBV28 to TRBJ1-1; D gene unclear. Germline V gene sequence: CDR1 MDHEN, CDR2 SYDVKM. V lost 1 base to trimming and J lost 2 bases, with 8 bases between them. There are 14 residues in the CDR3. CDR3 coding DNA: TGTGCCAGCAGTTTATATGGGCTTAACACTGAAGCTTTCTTT. It codes for CASSLYGLNTEAFF.

This chain connects TRBV7-9 to TRBJ2-1; D possibly corresponds to TRBD1 (6 bases). V lost 4 bases to trimming and J lost 0 bases, with 13 bases between them. CDR3 length: 16 residues. Germline CDR1 is SEHNR and CDR2 is FQNEAQ (reference sequence). The CDR3 bases are TGTGCCAGCAGCTCCCTAAGAGGGGGCTCCTACAATGAGCAGTTCTTC. Amino acids: CASSSLRGGSYNEQFF.

V usage is TRBV3-1 (or the pseudogene TRBV3-2) and J usage is TRBJ1-2; 9 bases are shared with TRBD1. This CDR3 is 14 amino acids long. The germline gives CDR1 LGHDT, CDR2 YNNKEL (reference sequence). Unmatched junction bases numbered 5, after V lost 3 bases and J lost 6 bases. This chain's CDR3 is CASSHVQGADGYTF. For the CDR3, the DNA is TGTGCCAGCAGCCACGTACAGGGGGCGGATGGCTACACCTTC.

The rearrangement links TRBV10-2 to TRBJ2-1, with D possibly matching TRBD2 (5 bases). The CDR3 length is 13 residues. V was cut by 5 bases and J by 3 bases, with 8 bases left in between. CDR1 WSHSY and CDR2 SAAADI come from the germline V gene. The CDR3 reads CASSKDFYNEQFF. The CDR3 bases are TGCGCCAGCAGTAAGGACTTCTACAATGAGCAGTTCTTC.

This rearrangement joins TRBV3-1 (or the pseudogene TRBV3-2) to TRBJ1-5; TRBD1 is a possible D gene (5 bases). The CDR3 is 15 residues long. Germline values: CDR1 LGHDT, CDR2 YNNKEL (reference sequence). Trimming removed 0 bases from V and 6 bases from J, with 12 bases in between. CDR3 sequence reads: CASSQDSGGGQPQHF. As DNA, the CDR3 is TGTGCCAGCAGCCAAGACTCCGGGGGAGGTCAGCCCCAGCATTTT.

The CDR3: CAWSVRGPGREWGYTF. CDR3 nucleotides: TGTGCCTGGAGTGTACGCGGCCCGGGTAGGGAGTGGGGCTACACCTTC. The chain employs TRBV30 and TRBJ1-2; D remains ambiguous. Trimming cost V 0 bases and J 8 bases, with 22 bases left between them. There are 16 residues in the CDR3. Germline V gene lookup returns CDR1 GTSNPN and CDR2 SVGIG (reference sequence).

This clone is a singleton in its sample. The chain is built from TRBV11-2 and TRBJ1-6, with D unresolved. Germline CDR1 SGHAT, CDR2 FQNNGV. V gave up 1 base and J gave up 5 bases, with 9 bases separating them. The CDR3 length is 15 residues. Here the CDR3 reads CASSLGLLNNSPLHF. CDR3 in DNA: TGTGCCAGCAGCTTAGGCCTTCTAAATAATTCACCCCTCCACTTT.

This chain joins TRBV7-2 and TRBJ2-4, with D perhaps matching TRBD2 (6 bases). V was pared by 5 bases and J by 0 bases, with 8 bases between. The CDR3 consists of 14 residues. Germline V gene data show CDR1 as SGHTA and CDR2 as FQGNSA. The CDR3 spells CASSQAGAKNIQYF. DNA for the CDR3: TGTGCCAGCAGCCAAGCGGGAGCCAAAAACATTCAGTACTTC.

This chain uses TRBV28 with TRBJ2-1; 8 nucleotides align to TRBD2. CDR3 size: 16 residues. Trimming at V came to 8 bases and at J to 4 bases, leaving 13 bases not matched to a gene. The V gene's germline CDR1 is MDHEN and CDR2 SYDVKM. CDR3 nucleotides: TGTGCCAGCTTTGGATTTGGGGCTAGCGGGTACAATGAGCAGTTCTTC. Encoded protein: CASFGFGASGYNEQFF.

V and J are TRBV6-2 or TRBV6-3 and TRBJ1-1; tentatively, D is TRBD1 (5 bases). Trimming left V 6 bases short and J 0 bases short, with 11 bases between. This CDR3 contains 14 residues. Germline V gene sequence: CDR1 MNHEY, CDR2 SVGEGT. This CDR3 reads CASSLGLMNTEAFF. The DNA for the CDR3 is TGTGCCAGCAGCCTGGGGCTTATGAACACTGAAGCTTTCTTT.

This chain uses TRBV5-1 with TRBJ2-1, with TRBD1 matching over 9 bases. This CDR3 spans 16 amino acids. In germline, CDR1 is SGHRS, CDR2 YFSETQ. Trimming took 5 bases from V and 8 from J; bases not matched to a gene: 14. CDR3 DNA sequence: TGCGCCAGCAGAAACCTCGCGAGGGGACAGGGCGATGAGCAGTTCTTC. Encoded protein: CASRNLARGQGDEQFF.

The gene calls are TRBV7-9 and TRBJ2-7; a weak D match, TRBD2 (5 bases). Germline assignment: CDR1 SEHNR and CDR2 FQNEAQ (reference sequence). The V gene lost 5 bases and the J gene lost 7 bases, with 18 bases spanning the gap. The CDR3 extends over 14 amino acids. The CDR3 region is CASSLPGPPGEQYF. DNA for the CDR3: TGTGCCAGCAGCCTCCCGGGCCCTCCGGGGGAGCAGTACTTC.

This clone has just one count. The CDR3 reads CASSYRGKGQPQHF. DNA of the CDR3: TGTGCCAGCAGTTACCGAGGGAAGGGTCAGCCCCAGCATTTT. The chain is built from TRBV6-2 or TRBV6-3 and TRBJ1-5; D gene ambiguous. This CDR3 has 14 amino acids. The ends were cut back, 2 bases at V and 6 bases at J, with 11 bases in the middle. Germline CDR1 and CDR2: MNHEY and SVGEGT.

The chain links TRBV2 to TRBJ2-7; 7 nucleotides align to TRBD2. The CDR3 runs 15 residues. CDR1 is SNHLY and CDR2 is FYNNEI in the germline V gene. The ends lost 3 bases at V and 0 bases at J; junction bases unmatched: 5. CDR3 sequence (DNA): TGTGCCAGCAGTGATCTGGTAGCGGGCTCCTACGAGCAGTACTTC. Translation gives CASSDLVAGSYEQYF.

V is TRBV3-1 (or the pseudogene TRBV3-2) and J is TRBJ2-2, with 8 positions matching TRBD1. CDR1 is LGHDT and CDR2 is YNNKEL in the germline V gene (reference sequence). The CDR3 is 15 residues long. V lost 2 bases, J lost 4 bases, and 3 bases stayed unmatched. CDR3 bases: TGTGCCAGCAGCCAACAGGGGGCGAGCACCGGGGAGCTGTTTTTT. This codes for CASSQQGASTGELFF.